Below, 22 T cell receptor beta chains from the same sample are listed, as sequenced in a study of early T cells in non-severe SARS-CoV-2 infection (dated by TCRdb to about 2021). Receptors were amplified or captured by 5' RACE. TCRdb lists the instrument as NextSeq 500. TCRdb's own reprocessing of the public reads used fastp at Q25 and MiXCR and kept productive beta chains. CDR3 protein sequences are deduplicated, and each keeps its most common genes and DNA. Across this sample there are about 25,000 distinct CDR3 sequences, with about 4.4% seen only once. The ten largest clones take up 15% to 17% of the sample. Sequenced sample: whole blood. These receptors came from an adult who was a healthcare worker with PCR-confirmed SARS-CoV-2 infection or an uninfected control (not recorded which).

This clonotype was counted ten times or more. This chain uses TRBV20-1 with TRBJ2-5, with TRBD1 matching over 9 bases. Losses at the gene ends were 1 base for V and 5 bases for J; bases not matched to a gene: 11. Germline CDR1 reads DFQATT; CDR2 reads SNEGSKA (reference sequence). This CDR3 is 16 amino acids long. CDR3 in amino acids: CSARVRDRAIPETQYF. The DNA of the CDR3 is TGCAGTGCTAGAGTAAGGGACAGGGCTATCCCGGAGACCCAGTACTTC.

This chain's CDR3 is CASSEGKRELFF. The CDR3 region has the DNA TGTGCCAGCAGCGAGGGTAAAAGGGAGCTGTTTTTT. This chain links TRBV6-2 or TRBV6-3 with TRBJ2-2; possibly TRBD2 for D (5 bases). Germline V CDR1 and CDR2: MNHEY, SVGEGT. Trimming took off 6 bases at V and 9 bases at J, with 11 bases between the two ends. This CDR3 region has 12 residues.

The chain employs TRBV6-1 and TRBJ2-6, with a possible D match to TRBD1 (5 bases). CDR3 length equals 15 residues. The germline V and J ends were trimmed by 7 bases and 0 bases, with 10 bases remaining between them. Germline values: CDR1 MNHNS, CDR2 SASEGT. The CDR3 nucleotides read TGTGCCAGCACCACTGACAGCTCTGGGGCCAACGTCCTGACTTTC. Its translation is CASTTDSSGANVLTF.

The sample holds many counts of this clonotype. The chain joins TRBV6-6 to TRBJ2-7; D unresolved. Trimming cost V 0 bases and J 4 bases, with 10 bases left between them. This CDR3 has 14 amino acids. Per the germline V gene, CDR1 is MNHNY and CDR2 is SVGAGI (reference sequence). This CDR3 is CASSYSDDGYEQYF. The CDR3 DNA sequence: TGTGCCAGCAGTTACTCCGATGACGGTTACGAGCAGTACTTC.

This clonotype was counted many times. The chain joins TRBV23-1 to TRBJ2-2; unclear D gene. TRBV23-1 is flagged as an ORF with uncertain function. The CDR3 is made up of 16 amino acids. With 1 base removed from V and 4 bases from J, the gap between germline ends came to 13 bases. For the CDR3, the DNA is TGCGCCAGCAGTCAATGTCCGGGTTTGGGCACCGGGGAGCTGTTTTTT. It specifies CASSQCPGLGTGELFF.

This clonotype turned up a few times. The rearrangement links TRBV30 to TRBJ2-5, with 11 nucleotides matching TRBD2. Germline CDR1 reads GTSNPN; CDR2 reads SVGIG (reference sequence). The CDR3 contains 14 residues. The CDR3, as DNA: TGTGCGGTGCGGGCTAGCGGGAGGTTAGAGACCCAGTACTTC. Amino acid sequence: CAVRASGRLETQYF.

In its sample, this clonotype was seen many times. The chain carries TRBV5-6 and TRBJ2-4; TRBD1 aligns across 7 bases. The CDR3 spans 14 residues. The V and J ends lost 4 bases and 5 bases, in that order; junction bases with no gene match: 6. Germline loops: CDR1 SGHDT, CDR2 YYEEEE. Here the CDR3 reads CASSLTGLENIQYF. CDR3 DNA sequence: TGTGCCAGCAGCCTGACAGGGCTGGAAAACATTCAGTACTTC.

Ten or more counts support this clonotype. DNA of the CDR3: TGTGCCAGCACTCTGTCATCAGGGGGGCTTGGCACCGGGGAGCTGTTTTTT. As protein: CASTLSSGGLGTGELFF. J is TRBJ2-2 and V is TRBV7-8, with D tentatively TRBD1 (7 bases). The V end lost 7 bases, the J end lost 4 bases, and 22 bases lay between the germline ends. Looked up from germline, CDR1 is SGHVS and CDR2 is FQNEAQ. The length of the CDR3 is 17 residues.

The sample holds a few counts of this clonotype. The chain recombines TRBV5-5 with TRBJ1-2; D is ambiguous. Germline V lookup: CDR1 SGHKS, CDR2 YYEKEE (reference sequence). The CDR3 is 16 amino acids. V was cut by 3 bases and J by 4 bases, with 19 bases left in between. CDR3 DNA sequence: TGTGCCAGCAGCTCCGGCGCCGGTTATTACTTCTATGGCTACACCTTC. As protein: CASSSGAGYYFYGYTF.

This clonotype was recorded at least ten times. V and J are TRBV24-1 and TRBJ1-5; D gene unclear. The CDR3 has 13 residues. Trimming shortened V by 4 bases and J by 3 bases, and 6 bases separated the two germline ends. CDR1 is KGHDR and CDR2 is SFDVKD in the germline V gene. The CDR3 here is CATSEGYNQPQHF. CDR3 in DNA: TGTGCCACCAGTGAGGGCTACAATCAGCCCCAGCATTTT.

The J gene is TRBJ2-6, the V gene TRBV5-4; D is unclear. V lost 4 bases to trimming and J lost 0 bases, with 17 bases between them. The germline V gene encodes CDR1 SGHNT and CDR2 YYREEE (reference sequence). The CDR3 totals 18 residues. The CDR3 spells CASSLDRTRSSGANVLTF. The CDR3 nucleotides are TGTGCCAGCAGCCTCGATAGGACCCGGTCCTCTGGGGCCAACGTCCTGACTTTC.

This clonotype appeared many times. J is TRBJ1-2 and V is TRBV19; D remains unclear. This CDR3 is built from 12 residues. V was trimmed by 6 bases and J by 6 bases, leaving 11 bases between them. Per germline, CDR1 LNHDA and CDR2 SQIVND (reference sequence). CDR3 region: CASSPPGDGYTF. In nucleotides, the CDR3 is TGTGCCAGTAGCCCCCCGGGAGATGGCTACACCTTC.

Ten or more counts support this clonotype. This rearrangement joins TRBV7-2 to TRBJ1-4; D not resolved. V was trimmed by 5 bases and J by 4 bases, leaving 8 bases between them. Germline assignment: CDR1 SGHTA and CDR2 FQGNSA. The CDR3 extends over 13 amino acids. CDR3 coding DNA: TGTGCCAGCAGCAGGGTCTTTAATGAAAAACTGTTTTTT. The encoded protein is CASSRVFNEKLFF.

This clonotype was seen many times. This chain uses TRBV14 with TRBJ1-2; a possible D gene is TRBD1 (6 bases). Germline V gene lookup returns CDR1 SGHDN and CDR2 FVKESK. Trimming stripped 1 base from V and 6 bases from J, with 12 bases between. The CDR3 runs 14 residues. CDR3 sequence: CASSQGTVFHGYTF. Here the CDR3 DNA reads TGTGCCAGCAGCCAAGGGACAGTTTTTCATGGCTACACCTTC.

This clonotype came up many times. In DNA, the CDR3 is TGTGCCAGCAGAGCGTCGCTAGCGGGAGTGACCGGGGAGCTGTTTTTT. This sequence encodes CASRASLAGVTGELFF. V usage is TRBV12-3 or TRBV12-4 and J usage is TRBJ2-2, with 10 bases identical to TRBD2. V lost 6 bases to trimming and J lost 5 bases; unmatched junction nucleotides: 9. CDR3 size: 16 residues.

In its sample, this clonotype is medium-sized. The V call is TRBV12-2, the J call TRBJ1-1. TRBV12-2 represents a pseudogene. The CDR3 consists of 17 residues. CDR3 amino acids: CASRPVLLGRGSTEAFF. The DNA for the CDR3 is TGTGCAAGTCGCCCCGTCCTCCTCGGAAGAGGTAGCACTGAAGCTTTCTTT.

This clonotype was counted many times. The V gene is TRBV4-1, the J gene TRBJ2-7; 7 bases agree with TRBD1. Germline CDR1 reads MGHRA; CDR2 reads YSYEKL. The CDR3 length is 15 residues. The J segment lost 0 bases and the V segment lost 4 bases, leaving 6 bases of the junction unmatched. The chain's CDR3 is CASSLEGTDSYEQYF. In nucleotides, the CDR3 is TGCGCCAGCAGCCTTGAAGGGACAGACTCCTACGAGCAGTACTTC.

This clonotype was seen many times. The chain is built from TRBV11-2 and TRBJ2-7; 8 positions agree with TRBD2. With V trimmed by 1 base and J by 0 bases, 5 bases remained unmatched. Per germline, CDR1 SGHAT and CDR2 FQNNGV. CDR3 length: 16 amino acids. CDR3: CASSLGSRGGSYEQYF. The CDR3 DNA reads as TGTGCCAGCAGCTTAGGGTCCCGGGGGGGCTCCTACGAGCAGTACTTC.

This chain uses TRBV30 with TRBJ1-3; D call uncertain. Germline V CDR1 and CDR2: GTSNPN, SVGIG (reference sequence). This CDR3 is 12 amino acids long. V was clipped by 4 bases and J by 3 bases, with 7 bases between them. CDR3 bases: TGTGCCTGGACTAGGGATGGAAACACCATATATTTT. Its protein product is CAWTRDGNTIYF. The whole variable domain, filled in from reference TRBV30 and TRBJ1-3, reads SQTIHQWPATLVQPVGSPLSLECTVEGTSNPNLYWYRQAAGRGLQLLFYSVGIGQISSEVPQNLSASRPQDRQFILSSKKLLLSDSGFYLCAWTRDGNTIYFGEGSWLTVV.

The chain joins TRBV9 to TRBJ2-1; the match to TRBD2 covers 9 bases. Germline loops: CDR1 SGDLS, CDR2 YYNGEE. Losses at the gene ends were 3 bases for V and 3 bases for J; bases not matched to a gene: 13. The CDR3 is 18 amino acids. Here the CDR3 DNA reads TGTGCCAGCAGCGGTTCCTCCCTCTTAGCGGGGGACTACAATGAGCAGTTCTTC. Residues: CASSGSSLLAGDYNEQFF.

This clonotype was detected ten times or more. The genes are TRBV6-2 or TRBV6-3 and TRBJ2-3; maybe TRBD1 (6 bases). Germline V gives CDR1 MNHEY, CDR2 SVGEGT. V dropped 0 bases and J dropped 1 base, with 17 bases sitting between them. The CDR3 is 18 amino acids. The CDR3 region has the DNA TGTGCCAGCAGTTACTCGATGAATAGGGACACCGGCACAGATACGCAGTATTTT. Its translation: CASSYSMNRDTGTDTQYF.

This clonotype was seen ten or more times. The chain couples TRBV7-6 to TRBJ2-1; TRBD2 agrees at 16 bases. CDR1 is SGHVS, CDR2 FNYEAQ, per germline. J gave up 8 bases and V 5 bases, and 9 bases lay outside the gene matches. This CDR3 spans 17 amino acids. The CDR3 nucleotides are TGTGCCAGCAGCCGTGACGGGACTAGCGGGAGGGGTCATGAGCAGTTCTTC. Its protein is CASSRDGTSGRGHEQFF.